This T cell receptor beta chain comes out of a study of T-cell reconstitution after alpha-beta-depleted transplantation in children. Unique molecular identifiers were used to barcode this TCRbeta library. TCRdb redid the calling of the PCR reads with MiXCR, one entry per CDR3 protein. The sample yields 150,000 to 200,000 distinct CDR3 sequences, approximately 7% seen once. In its sample, this clonotype was seen many times. The CDR3 contains 17 residues. Trimming removed 2 bases from V and 5 bases from J; junction bases left unmatched: 10. Germline V gives CDR1 SGHRS, CDR2 YFSETQ. The input for sequencing was PBMCs from the stem cell graft donor, taken from the stem cell graft. The receptor comes from a human donor who donated a stem cell graft to a child with Wiskott-Aldrich syndrome. The gene calls are TRBV5-1 and TRBJ2-1, with 10 bases aligning to TRBD2. The CDR3 region has the DNA TGCGCCAGCAGCTTCCAGCGGGGGGGCCCACTAGACAATGAGCAGTTCTTC. Its protein product is CASSFQRGGPLDNEQFF.